This TCR beta chain was sequenced in a study of cytomegalovirus exposure and HLA in healthy donors. The data were produced by immunoSEQ multiplex PCR, yet TCRdb's version contains in-frame clones alone and is incomplete. There are about 54,000 clones in the sample; roughly 90% occur only once, and about 8.8% lies in the top ten. The CDR3 sequence is 15 residues long. V shed 3 bases and J shed 1 base, with 11 bases lying between them. The germline V gene has CDR1 SGHNT and CDR2 YENEEA. This TCR was sampled from a woman between 18 and 29 years old in good health and CMV-seropositive. This sequence joins TRBV11-3 and TRBJ2-3; weak D call: TRBD2 (6 bases). Sequenced: PBMCs. The CDR3 loop reads CASSFGRGRTDTQYF. The CDR3 region has the DNA TGTGCCAGCAGCTTTGGGCGGGGACGCACAGATACGCAGTATTTT.